This TCR beta chain was documented in a study of molecular identifiers for immune sequencing clone quantification. Study conclusions and caveats: It was shown that clones above 20 RNA copies held over 97% of effector molecules, but under 1% in naive cells. Among about a million naive cells, spiked Jurkat TCR RNA from a single cell was reportedly detectable.

The CDR3 runs 12 residues. V was shortened by 0 bases and J by 4 bases, with 4 bases between the two germline ends. The germline V gene has CDR1 MNHNY and CDR2 SVGAGI (reference sequence). Bulk TCR libraries used previously described methods and listed TCR primers. From the PCR reads, TCRdb called clonotypes with MiXCR, one entry per CDR3 protein. The data hold around 480,000 distinct CDR3 sequences, with about a fifth observed a single time. This clonotype was counted at least ten times. Its antigen is not identified. The sequenced material came from naive CD8+ T cells from blood, with Jurkat cell RNA spiked in. The subset denotes: FACS-sorted CD8+CD4-CCR7+CD45RA+ naive T cells. The genes are TRBV6-6 and TRBJ2-7; D is unclear. This TCR was recovered from a human donor in good health. Some libraries in this study had Jurkat cell RNA spiked in. The CDR3 spells CASSYSLYEQYF. The CDR3 bases are TGTGCCAGCAGTTACTCGCTTTACGAGCAGTACTTC.